These 23 T cell receptor beta chains were sequenced from one sample in a study of Graves' ophthalmopathy and Graves' hyperthyroidism. RNA transcripts were the template, and TCR beta CDR3 regions were amplified from them. RT-PCR was first run with HTBI primers, then multiplex PCR in a second round. MiXCR, applied by TCRdb to the multiplex PCR reads, yields one record per CDR3 protein. The profile shows 200,000 to 250,000 distinct CDR3 sequences, around 42% of them singletons. Sequences were obtained from peripheral blood. The receptors were gathered from an adult man with Graves' ophthalmopathy.

There are many counts of this clonotype. The chain uses TRBV7-9 and TRBJ1-4; the D is unclear. Germline CDR1 and CDR2: SEHNR and FQNEAQ (reference sequence). The CDR3 contains 12 residues. Trimming took 5 bases from V and 8 from J, leaving 9 bases between them. The CDR3 DNA follows: TGTGCCAGCAGCCCGTCTGGGGAAAAACTGTTTTTT. Amino acid sequence: CASSPSGEKLFF.

This clonotype was observed a single time. The chain links TRBV4-1 to TRBJ1-1; TRBD1 aligns across 7 bases. There are 15 residues in the CDR3. Germline V gene sequence: CDR1 MGHRA, CDR2 YSYEKL. V lost 1 base to trimming and J lost 1 base; unmatched junction nucleotides: 3. CDR3 sequence (DNA): TGCGCCAGCAGCCAAGTGGGACAGTGGAACACTGAAGCTTTCTTT. Its protein is CASSQVGQWNTEAFF.

Concerning this clonotype: A junction boundary mismatches the germline segment, possibly from a read error. This chain links TRBV7-2 with TRBJ2-5, with 11 nucleotides matching TRBD2. The length of the CDR3 is 13 residues. The V gene's germline CDR1 is SGHTA and CDR2 FQGNSA. CDR3 sequence (DNA): TGTGCCGGCAGCTTAGCGGGGGGGGAGACCCAGTACTTC. This codes for CAGSLAGGETQYF.

The chain recombines TRBV20-1 with TRBJ2-2; the D gene is possibly TRBD2 (6 bases). The CDR3 totals 16 residues. V was pared by 0 bases and J by 7 bases, with 18 bases between. Germline V gene data show CDR1 as DFQATT and CDR2 as SNEGSKA (reference sequence). The CDR3 sequence is CSAREGGASHVGELFF. The CDR3 coding sequence is TGCAGTGCTAGAGAGGGCGGGGCTAGCCATGTCGGGGAGCTGTTTTTT.

This clonotype was seen more than once but under ten times. The CDR3: CASSLGGGRERETQYF. CDR3 nucleotides: TGTGCCAGCAGCTTAGGAGGCGGGAGGGAACGAGAGACCCAGTACTTC. The gene calls are TRBV7-8 and TRBJ2-5, with 9 bases fitting TRBD2. CDR1 and CDR2 from the germline V gene are SGHVS and FQNEAQ. J was trimmed by 4 bases and V by 1 base; bases with no gene match: 7. The CDR3 consists of 16 residues.

This sequence joins TRBV5-1 and TRBJ2-5; D is possibly TRBD1 (6 bases). CDR3 length: 13 amino acids. Germline CDR1 reads SGHRS; CDR2 reads YFSETQ. The germline V and J ends were trimmed by 4 bases and 4 bases, with 11 bases remaining between them. The CDR3 sequence is CASSREGVETQYF. DNA of the CDR3: TGCGCCAGCAGCAGAGAGGGGGTAGAGACCCAGTACTTC.

The rearrangement joins TRBV10-3 to TRBJ1-2; D gene unclear. Germline CDR1 and CDR2: ENHRY and SYGVKD. There are 13 residues in the CDR3. V lost 2 bases and J 3 bases, leaving 7 bases between the germline ends. The CDR3, as DNA: TGTGCCATCAGTGAGGGAGGAGACTATGGCTACACCTTC. Translated, it gives CAISEGGDYGYTF.

V gene TRBV7-2 combines with J gene TRBJ1-4, with no clear D. The CDR3 length is 15 residues. From germline, CDR1 is SGHTA and CDR2 FQGNSA. Trimming took off 6 bases at V and 4 bases at J, with 15 bases between the two ends. The CDR3 bases are TGTGCCAGCAGTTCGTTAGGTCAGCGTAATGAAAAACTGTTTTTT. The encoded protein is CASSSLGQRNEKLFF.

This clonotype has only a few counts. DNA of the CDR3: TGCGCCAGCAGCCAAATCGGGACTAGCAGTTCCTTGGAGACCCAGTACTTC. This gives the protein CASSQIGTSSSLETQYF. The genes are TRBV4-1 and TRBJ2-5, with TRBD2 matching 9 bases. V was clipped by 2 bases and J by 5 bases; unmatched bases: 12. Germline CDR1 MGHRA, CDR2 YSYEKL. The CDR3 sequence is 17 residues long.

The rearrangement links TRBV20-1 to TRBJ1-1; D might be TRBD1 (5 bases). The CDR3 is 12 amino acids. The germline V and J ends were trimmed by 5 bases and 11 bases, with 18 bases remaining between them. The germline V gene encodes CDR1 DFQATT and CDR2 SNEGSKA (reference sequence). The chain's CDR3 is CSAEDKRDFAFF. CDR3 bases: TGCAGTGCTGAGGACAAGCGAGATTTTGCTTTCTTT.

In its sample, this clonotype was seen a few times. The chain has TRBV20-1 and TRBJ1-3; a possible D gene is TRBD1 (5 bases). The CDR3 is 15 amino acids. Germline CDR1 reads DFQATT; CDR2 reads SNEGSKA (reference sequence). Trimming removed 0 bases at V and 4 bases at J, with 13 bases between. The CDR3 loop is CSARDDGDGGNTIYF. The CDR3 DNA follows: TGCAGTGCTAGAGATGATGGGGACGGGGGAAACACCATATATTTT.

V gene TRBV6-1 combines with J gene TRBJ1-2; D ambiguous. This CDR3 spans 13 amino acids. From germline, CDR1 is MNHNS and CDR2 SASEGT. V shed 5 bases and J shed 4 bases, with 11 bases lying between them. As DNA, the CDR3 is TGTGCCAGCAGTCCCTCGGGTGGCTATGGCTACACCTTC. Translation gives CASSPSGGYGYTF.

The chain links TRBV7-8 to TRBJ2-5, with unresolved D. Germline loops: CDR1 SGHVS, CDR2 FQNEAQ. V lost 5 bases and J lost 4, with 11 bases in between. The CDR3 has 13 amino acids. CDR3 loop: CASSPGPPETQYF. The CDR3 DNA reads as TGTGCCAGCAGCCCTGGACCCCCAGAGACCCAGTACTTC.

J is TRBJ1-2 and V is TRBV9, with D possibly TRBD1 on 6 matching bases. Trimming cost V 0 bases and J 0 bases, with 9 bases left between them. The CDR3 extends over 15 amino acids. The germline V gene has CDR1 SGDLS and CDR2 YYNGEE. The CDR3 is CASSVGGGTNYGYTF. CDR3 DNA sequence: TGTGCCAGCAGCGTAGGAGGGGGAACTAACTATGGCTACACCTTC.

V usage is TRBV6-4 and J usage is TRBJ1-3; a possible D gene is TRBD1 (6 bases). This CDR3 comprises 14 residues. The V gene's germline CDR1 is MRHNA and CDR2 SNTAGT. V shed 8 bases and J shed 0 bases, with 11 bases lying between them. CDR3 nucleotide sequence: TGTGCCAGCGGCAGGGGCCTCTCTGGAAACACCATATATTTT. Translation gives CASGRGLSGNTIYF.

The chain combines TRBV2 with TRBJ1-4; 7 nucleotides match TRBD1. The junction had 15 bases not matched to a gene; V was cut back by 6 bases and J by 8 bases. Looked up from germline, CDR1 is SNHLY and CDR2 is FYNNEI. This CDR3 has 16 amino acids. CDR3: CASSHIRQGKGEKLFF. DNA of the CDR3: TGTGCCAGCAGCCATATCCGACAGGGTAAAGGGGAAAAACTGTTTTTT.

Details on this clonotype: A much larger clone differs from this one at a single base, so this may be a read error. V gene TRBV7-9 combines with J gene TRBJ1-2, with D unclear. This CDR3 is 10 amino acids long. Looked up from germline, CDR1 is SEHNR and CDR2 is FQNEAQ (reference sequence). CDR3 sequence reads: CASSAYGHTF. The CDR3 nucleotides are TGTGCCAGCAGCGCTTATGGCCACACCTTC.

The chain has TRBV20-1 and TRBJ1-5; 9 nucleotides line up with TRBD1. The CDR3 contains 16 residues. The V gene end was trimmed by 3 bases and the J gene end by 5 bases; junction bases not matched to a gene: 11. Germline assignment: CDR1 DFQATT and CDR2 SNEGSKA (reference sequence). In nucleotides, the CDR3 is TGCAGTGCTAGCGCCCTGGGACAGGGAGTGGATCAGCCCCAGCATTTT. Translated: CSASALGQGVDQPQHF.

V usage is TRBV5-1 and J usage is TRBJ1-5, with a weak D call TRBD1 (5 bases). CDR1 and CDR2 (germline): SGHRS, YFSETQ. Trimming took off 2 bases at V and 1 base at J, with 10 bases between the two ends. The CDR3 spans 15 residues. The CDR3 spells CASSLGDSSNQPQHF. The DNA for the CDR3 is TGCGCCAGCAGCTTAGGAGACAGCAGCAATCAGCCCCAGCATTTT. The whole variable domain, remainder taken from reference TRBV5-1 and TRBJ1-5, is KAGVTQTPRYLIKTRGQQVTLSCSPISGHRSVSWYQQTPGQGLQFLFEYFSETQRNKGNFPGRFSGRQFSNSRSEMNVSTLELGDSALYLCASSLGDSSNQPQHFGDGTRLSIL.

This clonotype has only one observation. The junction shows a germline mismatch at one end, possibly a read error. The chain recombines TRBV24-1 with TRBJ1-5; D call uncertain. Germline CDR1 KGHDR, CDR2 SFDVKD. CDR3 length: 12 amino acids. This chain's CDR3 is CPTSDSRWSQHF. The CDR3, as DNA: TGTCCCACCAGTGATTCCCGTTGGTCCCAGCATTTT.

The CDR3 DNA is TGTGCCAGCAGGCTTCAGGGAGCGGGGGAGACCCAGTACTTC. This translates into CASRLQGAGETQYF. V usage is TRBV6-2 or TRBV6-3 and J usage is TRBJ2-5; TRBD2 agrees at 7 bases. V was pared by 6 bases and J by 5 bases, with 9 bases of the junction left unmatched. The V gene's germline CDR1 is MNHEY and CDR2 SVGEGT. CDR3 length: 14 residues.

CDR3: CASSRRGARDTEAFF. The CDR3 bases are TGTGCCAGCAGCAGGCGGGGGGCGAGGGACACTGAAGCTTTCTTT. The genes are TRBV3-1 and TRBJ1-1; TRBD1 is a possible D gene (6 bases). Looked up from germline, CDR1 is LGHDT and CDR2 is YNNKEL (reference sequence). The CDR3 runs 15 residues. Trimming pared 5 bases from V and 3 bases from J, leaving 16 bases between.

The chain joins TRBV14 to TRBJ2-5; D is ambiguous. In germline, CDR1 is SGHDN, CDR2 FVKESK. This CDR3 has 13 amino acids. Trimming removed 1 base at V and 6 bases at J, with 9 bases between. CDR3 amino acids: CASSQARSQTQYF. CDR3 nucleotide sequence: TGTGCCAGCAGCCAAGCAAGGAGCCAGACCCAGTACTTC.